This T cell receptor beta chain was documented in a study of T cell responses to AZD1222 COVID-19 vaccine (dated by TCRdb to about 2021). Context from the whole study: Because spike-specific TCR depth and breadth did not differ between the two schedules, AZD1222 recipients who got a second dose at roughly 4 weeks were pooled with those who got a second dose at roughly 12 weeks. A total of just over 230 trial participants underwent TCR sequencing, of whom 200 to 220 received two doses of AZD1222 and some 26 received two doses of the MenACWY control vaccine. Trial participants were enrolled by age into subgroups of 18-55, 56-69 and 70-plus years, and 148, 28 and 57 TCR-sequenced participants, respectively, were included in these subgroups. Results and caveats for the whole study, not just this receptor: The vaccine-associated CD4 TCRs covered the entire spike protein, and the dominant responses fell in regions 160-218 and 743-854. Epitopes outside the regions mutated in the B.1.351 and B.1.1.7 variants were reportedly recognized by nearly half of the unique spike-specific TCRs. Because no samples from the day 14 peak response were available, repertoires could be characterized only after the peak T cell response. Participants were mostly white British and included more females than males, and it was suggested by the authors that clonal diversity may have been underestimated. In the small 56-69-year group, the increase in depth fell short of significance, most likely because of low power. After two AZD1222 doses, spike-specific TCR breadth and depth were significantly higher than at day 0 and than in MenACWY recipients. Only six AZD1222 recipients were SARS-CoV-2 seropositive at baseline, limiting conclusions about previously exposed vaccinees.

Explained via the paper, the time point label denotes: baseline before first vaccination. Vaccinee samples were obtained from the UK trials COV001 and COV002, which included a single-blind randomized controlled phase 2/3 trial of AZD1222 (ChAdOx1 nCoV-19) in healthy adults. For TCRbeta chain sequencing, PBMC samples were collected from trial participants at day 0 and at day 28 after the second dose. The CDR3 regions of human TCRbeta chains were analyzed by immunosequencing. The paper's data handling went like this. Repertoire TCRs were checked for matches against a reference library of SARS-CoV-2-specific TCRs that had been generated using the MIRA antigen-specificity platform. Breadth was defined as the fraction of unique TCRs that were SARS-CoV-2-associated, and depth was defined as the fraction of total T cells that were SARS-CoV-2-associated. Using the MIRA data, every spike-specific TCR was mapped to the spike region that the TCR reacted to and assigned to either a CD4 or a CD8 class. Log10-transformed breadth and depth values were compared by one-way ANOVA with Sidak's multiple comparisons tests. TCRdb carries this immuneACCESS record with in-frame sequences only. Its versions omit some clonotypes, under half of them owing to an unresolved V gene in the studies checked, with the rest unexplained. V, J and clone size are taken as reported in that table, and D and trimming were inferred from the DNA itself. The sample table holds about 130,000 clones, of which roughly 92% were seen once. The ten top clones hold roughly 5.9% of the sample.

Comments on this clone: The antigen it binds to is not known. No base quality values were provided; no much bigger clone lies one nucleotide off.

From the germline V gene (reference sequence), CDR1 is LNHDA and CDR2 is SQIVND. Between the V and J ends, shortened by 3 bases and 3 bases respectively, the junction contains 11 bases. Its CDR3 holds 14 amino acids, cysteine through phenylalanine. The sequence is cut down to CDR3 DNA, 42 bases in frame from base 1. Recombination connected TRBV19 to TRBJ1-2, with TRBD1 perhaps the D gene, on 5 matching bases. The sequencing here drew on peripheral blood, taken on day 0 of AZD1222 vaccination. The clonotype originates from an adult in good health. CDR3 protein: CASSIRQRDYGYTF. In nucleotides, the sequence is TGTGCCAGTAGTATTCGACAGCGGGACTATGGCTACACCTTC.